A single sample gave rise to the 5 T cell receptor beta chains below, sequenced in a study of shared clonotypes between healthy human individuals. Assay used: immunoSEQ multiplex PCR; TCRdb lists only in-frame clones, some missing. There are over 400,000 clones in the sample; more than 75% occur only once, and about 11% lies in the top ten. Sequences were obtained from PBMCs. The receptors were gathered from a woman aged 40 to 50 in good health. Some clones in this sample may be carry-over from other donors' samples.

This chain uses TRBV2 with TRBJ1-5, with a possible D match to TRBD1 (5 bases). The ends were cut back, 7 bases at V and 5 bases at J, with 9 bases in the middle. The CDR3 is 12 residues long. In germline, CDR1 is SNHLY, CDR2 FYNNEI. CDR3 region: CASKGRDQPQHF. DNA for the CDR3: TGTGCCAGCAAGGGGAGGGATCAGCCCCAGCATTTT.

This clone came up a few times. Different DNA sequences within this sample yield the same CDR3. The chain combines TRBV18 with TRBJ2-3; D remains unclear. Deletions cut 0 bases from V and 0 bases from J, with 1 base between. The CDR3 totals 13 residues. Germline V gene lookup returns CDR1 KGHSH and CDR2 LQKENI. CDR3 residues: CASSPPSTDTQYF. Written as DNA, the CDR3 is TGTGCCAGCTCACCACCGAGCACAGATACGCAGTATTTT.

The rearrangement joins TRBV5-6 to TRBJ1-1; D is unclear. This CDR3 is built from 14 residues. Trimming cost V 1 base and J 2 bases, with 9 bases left between them. The V gene's germline CDR1 is SGHDT and CDR2 YYEEEE. CDR3 sequence: CASSLRGINTEAFF. Written as DNA, the CDR3 is TGTGCCAGCAGCTTGCGGGGTATAAACACTGAAGCTTTCTTT.

As for this clone: The sample contains more than one DNA sequence encoding this CDR3. The chain joins TRBV5-1 to TRBJ2-3, with D possibly TRBD2 on 6 matching bases. The CDR3 is 15 amino acids. V was clipped by 0 bases and J by 3 bases, with 11 bases between them. Per the germline V gene, CDR1 is SGHRS and CDR2 is YFSETQ. CDR3 DNA: TGCGCCAGCAGCTTGGAGTCAGGGAGGACAGATACGCAGTATTTT. Translating gives CASSLESGRTDTQYF.

This rearrangement joins TRBV6-4 to TRBJ2-1; 11 positions match TRBD2. The CDR3 runs 16 residues. V was clipped by 2 bases and J by 4 bases; unmatched bases: 4. CDR1 is MRHNA and CDR2 is SNTAGT in the germline V gene. The CDR3 DNA reads as TGTGCCAGCAGTGACACGACTAGCGGGGAGTACAATGAGCAGTTCTTC. It yields the protein CASSDTTSGEYNEQFF.